This T cell receptor (beta chain) derives from a study of T cells after yellow fever vaccination. V was trimmed by 0 bases and J by 0 bases, leaving 17 bases between them. Germline assignment: CDR1 LGHNA and CDR2 YSLEER. The CDR3 extends over 18 amino acids. 5'RACE template switching added a universal primer site and UMIs to TCR cDNA. TCRdb called the 5' RACE reads again in MiXCR, with one record for every CDR3 protein. This sample carries about 49,000 distinct CDR3 sequences, 7.4% of them seen once, and the ten largest clones take roughly 31%. This clonotype was detected many times. As yet, its antigen is unknown. General study findings and limits: Overlap between CD4 and CD8 compartments was detected for a small share of clonotypes. The secondary T-cell response peaked on day 5, not day 15, but was weaker. Reappearance after the booster was seen for most primary-vaccination clones, at 95% to 96% CD4 and around 88% CD8.

The sample was CD8+ T cells sorted from PBMCs, taken around 15 days after the first yellow fever vaccination. The clonotype comes from a man aged 18 to 30 who received the YFV17D yellow fever vaccine. This chain joins TRBV4-3 and TRBJ1-1, with a weak D call TRBD1 (6 bases). CDR3 sequence reads: CASSQDRGASFMNTEAFF. The CDR3 region has the DNA TGCGCCAGCAGCCAAGATCGGGGGGCATCATTCATGAACACTGAAGCTTTCTTT.